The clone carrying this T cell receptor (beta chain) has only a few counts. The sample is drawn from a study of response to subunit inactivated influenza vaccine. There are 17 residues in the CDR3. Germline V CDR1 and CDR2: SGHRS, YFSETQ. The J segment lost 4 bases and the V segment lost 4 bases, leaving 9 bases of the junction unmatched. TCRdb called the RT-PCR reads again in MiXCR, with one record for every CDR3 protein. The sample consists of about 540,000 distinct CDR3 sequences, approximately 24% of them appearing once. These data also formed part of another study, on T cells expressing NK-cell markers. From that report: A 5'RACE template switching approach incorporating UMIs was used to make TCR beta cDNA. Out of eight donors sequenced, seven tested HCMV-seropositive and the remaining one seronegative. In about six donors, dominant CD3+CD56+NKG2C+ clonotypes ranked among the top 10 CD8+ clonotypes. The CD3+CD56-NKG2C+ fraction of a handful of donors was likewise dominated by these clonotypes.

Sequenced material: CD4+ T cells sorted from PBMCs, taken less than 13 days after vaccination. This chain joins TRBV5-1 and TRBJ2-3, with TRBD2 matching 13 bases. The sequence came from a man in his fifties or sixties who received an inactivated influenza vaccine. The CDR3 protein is CASSPVWTSGGPDTQYF. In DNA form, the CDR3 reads TGCGCCAGCAGCCCCGTATGGACTAGCGGGGGACCAGATACGCAGTATTTT. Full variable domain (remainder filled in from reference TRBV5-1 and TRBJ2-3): KAGVTQTPRYLIKTRGQQVTLSCSPISGHRSVSWYQQTPGQGLQFLFEYFSETQRNKGNFPGRFSGRQFSNSRSEMNVSTLELGDSALYLCASSPVWTSGGPDTQYFGPGTRLTVL.